The 5 T cell receptor beta chains below all came from one sample that was sequenced in a study of shared clonotypes between healthy human individuals. Sequencing used immunoSEQ multiplex PCR; TCRdb keeps in-frame clones, though not all of them. Here the sample spans around 690,000 clones, 90% being singletons. Sequencing was carried out using memory CD8+ T cells from PBMCs. Regarding subset: CD45RO+ cells pooled with CCR7-negative TemRA cells. Source of these receptors: a man aged 18 to 35 in good health. Some clones in this sample may be carry-over from other donors' samples.

This chain uses TRBV7-8 with TRBJ2-5; 7 positions agree with TRBD2. V gave up 5 bases and J gave up 1 base; unmatched junction bases: 10. The V gene's germline CDR1 is SGHVS and CDR2 FQNEAQ. The CDR3 is made up of 16 amino acids. CDR3 loop: CASSILAERAQETQYF. CDR3 in DNA: TGTGCCAGCAGCATCCTAGCGGAGAGGGCCCAAGAGACCCAGTACTTC.

About this clone: It is unclear where the CDR3 begins or ends on the DNA, so no DNA is shown, and the CDR3 is as TCRdb lists it. The CDR3 protein is CASSSSTGGLWTEAFF. The V and J genes are TRBV28 and TRBJ1-1; TRBD1, as called in the table, went unchecked against the DNA. With termini counted, the CDR3 has 16 amino acids. Looked up from germline, CDR1 is MDHEN and CDR2 is SYDVKM.

The chain joins TRBV5-6 to TRBJ1-5; D is uncertain. From germline, CDR1 is SGHDT and CDR2 YYEEEE. V lost 2 bases and J 6 bases, leaving 9 bases between the germline ends. The CDR3 totals 13 residues. CDR3 sequence reads: CASSFQNIQPQHF. In nucleotides, the CDR3 is TGTGCCAGCAGCTTCCAAAACATTCAGCCCCAGCATTTT.

V usage is TRBV11-3 and J usage is TRBJ2-1; the D call may be TRBD1 or TRBD2 (5 bases each). CDR3 length: 17 residues. The germline gives CDR1 SGHNT, CDR2 YENEEA. Deletions cut 1 base from V and 1 base from J, with 14 bases between. The CDR3 sequence is CASSLGMGESSYNEQFF. CDR3 nucleotides: TGTGCCAGCAGCTTAGGCATGGGGGAGAGTTCCTACAATGAGCAGTTCTTC.

The chain couples TRBV4-1 to TRBJ2-7; the D is unclear. The CDR3 length is 14 residues. V lost 7 bases, J lost 3 bases, and 16 bases lay in between. Looked up from germline, CDR1 is MGHRA and CDR2 is YSYEKL. The CDR3 DNA sequence: TGCGCCAGCAAGCTAGAGGTCTCCCTCTACGAGCAGTACTTC. It translates to CASKLEVSLYEQYF.